This T cell receptor (beta chain) was captured in a study of blood T cell repertoires in COVID-19. Study overall: The samples span acute and convalescent COVID-19 from the United States, Italy and Spain.

This CDR3 is built from 15 residues. Trimming at V came to 0 bases and at J to 8 bases, leaving 6 bases not matched to a gene. Germline V gives CDR1 SGHRS, CDR2 YFSETQ. Per the original data handling: Estimation of nucleated cell counts was performed using reference gene primer amplification. Assay used: immunoSEQ multiplex PCR; TCRdb lists only in-frame clones, some missing. From that table come the V and J calls and clone size; the DNA was used to work out D and trimming. The data hold about 130,000 clones, with 88% observed a single time. The V gene is TRBV5-1, the J gene TRBJ2-1, with 9 positions matching TRBD2. The sequenced sample consisted of peripheral blood. The sequence derives from a man between 45 and 60 years old with acute or convalescent COVID-19. This CDR3 is CASSLGVAGDYEQFF. The DNA for the CDR3 is TGCGCCAGCAGCTTGGGAGTAGCGGGGGATTATGAGCAGTTCTTC.